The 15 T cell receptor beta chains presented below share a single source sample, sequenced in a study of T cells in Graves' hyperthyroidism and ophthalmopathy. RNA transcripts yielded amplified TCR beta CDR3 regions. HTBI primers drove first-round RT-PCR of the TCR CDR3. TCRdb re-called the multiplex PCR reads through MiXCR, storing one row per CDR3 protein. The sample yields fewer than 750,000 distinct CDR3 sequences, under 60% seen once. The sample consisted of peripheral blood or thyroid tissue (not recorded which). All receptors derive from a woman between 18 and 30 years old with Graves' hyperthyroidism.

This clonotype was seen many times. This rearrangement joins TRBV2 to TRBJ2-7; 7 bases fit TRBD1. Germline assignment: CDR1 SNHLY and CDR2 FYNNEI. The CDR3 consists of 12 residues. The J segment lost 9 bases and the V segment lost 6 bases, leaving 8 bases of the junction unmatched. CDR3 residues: CASRGDSTVQYF. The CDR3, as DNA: TGTGCCAGCAGGGGGGACAGTACGGTGCAGTACTTC.

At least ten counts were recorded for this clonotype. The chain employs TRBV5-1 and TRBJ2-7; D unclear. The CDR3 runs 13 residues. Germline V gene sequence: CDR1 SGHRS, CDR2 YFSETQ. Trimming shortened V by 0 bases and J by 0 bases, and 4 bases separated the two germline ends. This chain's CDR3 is CASSLEGSYEQYF. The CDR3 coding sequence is TGCGCCAGCAGCTTGGAGGGCTCCTACGAGCAGTACTTC.

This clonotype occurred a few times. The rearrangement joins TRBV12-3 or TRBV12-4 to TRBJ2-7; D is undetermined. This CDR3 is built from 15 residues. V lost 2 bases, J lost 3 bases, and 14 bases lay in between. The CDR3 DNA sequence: TGTGCCAGCAGTTTAACTTCGGCGGAGCACTACGAGCAGTACTTC. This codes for CASSLTSAEHYEQYF.

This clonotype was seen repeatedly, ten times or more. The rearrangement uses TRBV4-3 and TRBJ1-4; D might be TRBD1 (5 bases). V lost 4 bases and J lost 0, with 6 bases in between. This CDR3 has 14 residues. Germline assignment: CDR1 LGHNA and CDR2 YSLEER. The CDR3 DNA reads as TGCGCCAGCAGCCCACAGGCAACTAATGAAAAACTGTTTTTT. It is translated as CASSPQATNEKLFF.

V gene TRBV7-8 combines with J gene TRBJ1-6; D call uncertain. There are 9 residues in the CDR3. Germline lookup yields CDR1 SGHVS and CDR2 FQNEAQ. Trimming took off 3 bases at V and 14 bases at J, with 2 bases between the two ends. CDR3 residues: CASSFTLHF. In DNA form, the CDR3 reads TGTGCCAGCAGCTTCACCCTCCACTTT.

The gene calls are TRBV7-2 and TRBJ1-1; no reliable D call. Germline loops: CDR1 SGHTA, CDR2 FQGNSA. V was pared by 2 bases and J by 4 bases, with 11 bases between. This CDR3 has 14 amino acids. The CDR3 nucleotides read TGTGCCAGCAGCTTAAGGGTTAGCCTCACTGAAGCTTTCTTT. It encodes CASSLRVSLTEAFF.

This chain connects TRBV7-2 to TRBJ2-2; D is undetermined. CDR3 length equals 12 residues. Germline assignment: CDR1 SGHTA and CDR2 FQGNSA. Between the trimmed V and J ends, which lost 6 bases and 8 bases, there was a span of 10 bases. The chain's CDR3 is CASRYEGGELFF. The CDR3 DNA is TGTGCCAGCAGATACGAAGGAGGGGAGCTGTTTTTT.

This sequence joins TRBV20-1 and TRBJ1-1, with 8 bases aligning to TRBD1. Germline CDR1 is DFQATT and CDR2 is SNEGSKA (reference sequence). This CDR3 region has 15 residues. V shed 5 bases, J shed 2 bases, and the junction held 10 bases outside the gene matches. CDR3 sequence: CSAPPKDRVNTEAFF. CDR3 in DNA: TGCAGTGCTCCACCTAAGGACAGGGTCAACACTGAAGCTTTCTTT.

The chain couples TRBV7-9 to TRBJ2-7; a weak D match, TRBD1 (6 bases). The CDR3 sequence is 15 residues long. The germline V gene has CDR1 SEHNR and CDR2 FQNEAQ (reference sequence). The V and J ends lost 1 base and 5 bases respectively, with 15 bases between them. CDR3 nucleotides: TGTGCCAGCAGCTTAGGAGGAGACAGGTCCCACGAGCAGTACTTC. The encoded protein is CASSLGGDRSHEQYF. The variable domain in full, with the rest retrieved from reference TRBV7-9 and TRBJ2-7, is DTGVSQNPRHKITKRGQNVTFRCDPISEHNRLYWYRQTLGQGPEFLTYFQNEAQLEKSRLLSDRFSAERPKGSFSTLEIQRTEQGDSAMYLCASSLGGDRSHEQYFGPGTRLTVT.

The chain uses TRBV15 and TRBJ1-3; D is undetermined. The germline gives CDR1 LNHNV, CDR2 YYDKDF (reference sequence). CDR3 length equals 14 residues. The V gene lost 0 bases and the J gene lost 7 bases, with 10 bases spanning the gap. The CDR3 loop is CATSRDRAMNTIYF. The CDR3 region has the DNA TGTGCCACCAGCAGAGATCGAGCGATGAACACCATATATTTT.

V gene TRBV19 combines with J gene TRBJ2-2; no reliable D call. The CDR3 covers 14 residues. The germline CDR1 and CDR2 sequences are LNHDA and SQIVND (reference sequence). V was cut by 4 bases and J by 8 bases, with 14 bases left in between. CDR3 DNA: TGTGCCAGTAGTAGGGGAACCCGAACGGGGGAGCTGTTTTTT. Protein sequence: CASSRGTRTGELFF. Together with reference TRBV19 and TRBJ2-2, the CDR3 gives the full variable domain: DGGITQSPKYLFRKEGQNVTLSCEQNLNHDAMYWYRQDPGQGLRLIYYSQIVNDFQKGDIAEGYSVSREKKESFPLTVTSAQKNPTAFYLCASSRGTRTGELFFGEGSRLTVL.

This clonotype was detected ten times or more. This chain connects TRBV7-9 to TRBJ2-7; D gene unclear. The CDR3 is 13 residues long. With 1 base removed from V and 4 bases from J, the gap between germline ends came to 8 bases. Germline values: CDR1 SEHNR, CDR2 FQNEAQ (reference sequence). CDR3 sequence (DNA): TGTGCCAGCAGCTTAGTCGACAAATACGAGCAGTACTTC. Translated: CASSLVDKYEQYF. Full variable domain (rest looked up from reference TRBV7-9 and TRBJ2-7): DTGVSQNPRHKITKRGQNVTFRCDPISEHNRLYWYRQTLGQGPEFLTYFQNEAQLEKSRLLSDRFSAERPKGSFSTLEIQRTEQGDSAMYLCASSLVDKYEQYFGPGTRLTVT.

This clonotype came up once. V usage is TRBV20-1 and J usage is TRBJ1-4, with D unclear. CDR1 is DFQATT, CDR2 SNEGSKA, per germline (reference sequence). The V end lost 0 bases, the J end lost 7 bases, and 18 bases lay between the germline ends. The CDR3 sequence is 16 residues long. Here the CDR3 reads CSARDQAGGSGEKLFF. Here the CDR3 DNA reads TGCAGTGCTAGAGATCAAGCGGGAGGGTCTGGTGAAAAACTGTTTTTT.

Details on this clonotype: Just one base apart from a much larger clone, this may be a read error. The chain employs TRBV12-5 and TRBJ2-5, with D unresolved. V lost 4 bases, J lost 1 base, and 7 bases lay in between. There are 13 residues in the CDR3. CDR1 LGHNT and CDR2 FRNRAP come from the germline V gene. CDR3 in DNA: TGTGCTAGTGGTTCCGCCAGCCAAGAGACCCAGTACTTC. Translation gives CASGSASQETQYF. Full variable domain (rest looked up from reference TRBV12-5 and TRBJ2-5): DARVTQTPRHKVTEMGQEVTMRCQPILGHNTVFWYRQTMMQGLELLAYFRNRAPLDDSGMPKDRFSAEMPDATLATLKIQPSEPRDSAVYFCASGSASQETQYFGPGTRLLVL.

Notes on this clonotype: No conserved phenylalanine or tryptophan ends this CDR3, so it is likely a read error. CDR3 amino acids: CASSSGNTIYL. For the CDR3, the DNA is TGTGCCAGCAGTTCAGGAAACACCATATATCTT. This chain uses TRBV7-9 with TRBJ1-3; unclear D gene. The CDR3 length is 11 residues. The germline V gene has CDR1 SEHNR and CDR2 FQNEAQ (reference sequence). Trimming cost V 6 bases and J 4 bases, with 4 bases left between them.